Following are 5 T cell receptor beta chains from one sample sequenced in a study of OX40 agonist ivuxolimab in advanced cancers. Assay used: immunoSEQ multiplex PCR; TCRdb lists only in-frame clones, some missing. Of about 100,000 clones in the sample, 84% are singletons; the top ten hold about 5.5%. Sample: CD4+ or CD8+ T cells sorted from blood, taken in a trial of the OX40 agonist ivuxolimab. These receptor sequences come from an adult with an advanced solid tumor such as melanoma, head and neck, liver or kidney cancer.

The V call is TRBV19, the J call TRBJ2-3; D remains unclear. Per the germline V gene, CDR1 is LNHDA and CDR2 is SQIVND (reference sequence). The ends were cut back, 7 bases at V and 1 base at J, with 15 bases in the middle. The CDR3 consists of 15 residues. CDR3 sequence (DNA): TGTGCCAGTAACCGCGGCCCCCGGGGCACAGATACGCAGTATTTT. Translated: CASNRGPRGTDTQYF.

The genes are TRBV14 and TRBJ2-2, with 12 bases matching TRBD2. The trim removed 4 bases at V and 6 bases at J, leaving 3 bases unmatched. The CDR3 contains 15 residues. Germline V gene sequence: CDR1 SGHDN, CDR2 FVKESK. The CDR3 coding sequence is TGTGCCAGCAGCCTTCGGACTAGCGGGGCCGGGGAGCTGTTTTTT. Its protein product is CASSLRTSGAGELFF.

The CDR3 DNA is TGCGCCAGCAGCCAAGACGCAGGCCCCAACTATGGCTACACCTTC. Its protein is CASSQDAGPNYGYTF. This rearrangement joins TRBV4-3 to TRBJ1-2; D is uncertain. The germline gives CDR1 LGHNA, CDR2 YSLEER. V lost 0 bases and J 2 bases, leaving 10 bases between the germline ends. This CDR3 contains 15 residues.

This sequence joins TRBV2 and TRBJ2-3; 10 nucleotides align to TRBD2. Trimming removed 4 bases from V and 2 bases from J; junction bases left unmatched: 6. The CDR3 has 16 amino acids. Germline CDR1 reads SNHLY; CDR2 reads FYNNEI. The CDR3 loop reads CASSVASGGYTDTQYF. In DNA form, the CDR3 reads TGTGCCAGCAGTGTGGCTAGCGGGGGATACACAGATACGCAGTATTTT. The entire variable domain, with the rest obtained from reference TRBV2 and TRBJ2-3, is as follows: EPEVTQTPSHQVTQMGQEVILRCVPISNHLYFYWYRQILGQKVEFLVSFYNNEISEKSEIFDDQFSVERPDGSNFTLKIRSTKLEDSAMYFCASSVASGGYTDTQYFGPGTRLTVL.

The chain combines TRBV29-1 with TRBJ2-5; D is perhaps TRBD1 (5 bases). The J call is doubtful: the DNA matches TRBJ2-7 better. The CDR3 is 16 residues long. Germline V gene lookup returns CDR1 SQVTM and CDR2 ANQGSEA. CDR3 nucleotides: TGCAGCGTTGCCCGACTCCAGGGTGTGGCCCCCCACGAGCAGTACTTC. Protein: CSVARLQGVAPHEQYF.